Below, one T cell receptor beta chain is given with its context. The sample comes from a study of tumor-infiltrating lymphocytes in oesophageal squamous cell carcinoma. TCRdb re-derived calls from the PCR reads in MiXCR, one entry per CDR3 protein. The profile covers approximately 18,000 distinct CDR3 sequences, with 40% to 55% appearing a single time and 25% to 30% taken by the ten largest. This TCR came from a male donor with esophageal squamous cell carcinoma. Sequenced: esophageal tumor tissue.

Here the CDR3 DNA reads TGTGCCAGCAGCTTTGGACTAGCGACACAAGAGACCCAGTACTTC. This gives the protein CASSFGLATQETQYF. The V call is TRBV7-8, the J call TRBJ2-5, with 9 nucleotides matching TRBD2. Germline V gene sequence: CDR1 SGHVS, CDR2 FQNEAQ. The CDR3 runs to 15 residues. Unmatched junction bases numbered 4, after V lost 3 bases and J lost 2 bases.